Following are 10 T cell receptor beta chains from one sample sequenced in a study of vaccination and CD4 T cells after COVID-19. Treatment noted: approximately 9-day PBMC culture with coronavirus spike peptide pools or control peptides (ViraFEST assay). For these receptors, no antigen is known. Cultured CD4+ T cells had their DNA profiled by the Oncomine TCR Beta short-read assay. TCRdb called the PCR reads again in MiXCR, with one record for every CDR3 protein. The repertoire holds about 15,000 distinct CDR3 sequences, with 39% as singletons. Sequences were derived from CD4+ T cells from blood, cultured in vitro, sampled before SARS-CoV-2 vaccination. Every receptor here comes from a human donor who had recovered from COVID-19.

The V gene is TRBV3-1, the J gene TRBJ1-5; no reliable D call. The CDR3 is made up of 14 amino acids. V was shortened by 1 base and J by 0 bases, with 4 bases between the two germline ends. Germline-derived CDR1 and CDR2 are LGHDT and YNNKEL (reference sequence). The CDR3 loop is CASSQGYSNQPQHF. Here the CDR3 DNA reads TGTGCCAGCAGCCAAGGGTATAGCAATCAGCCCCAGCATTTT.

This rearrangement joins TRBV20-1 to TRBJ1-2, with no clear D. V lost 5 bases and J lost 5, with 9 bases in between. The CDR3 runs to 11 residues. Germline loops: CDR1 DFQATT, CDR2 SNEGSKA (reference sequence). The CDR3 coding sequence is TGCAGTGCTCCAGATTATTATGGCTACACCTTC. Translation: CSAPDYYGYTF.

This chain links TRBV2 with TRBJ2-7; 7 nucleotides align to TRBD2. The CDR3 sequence is 14 residues long. J lost 3 bases, V lost 4 bases, and 6 bases had no gene match. From germline, CDR1 is SNHLY and CDR2 FYNNEI. Here the CDR3 DNA reads TGTGCCAGCAGTGTGGGCGGGAGCGTCTACGAGCAGTACTTC. This gives the protein CASSVGGSVYEQYF.

V gene TRBV25-1 combines with J gene TRBJ2-1; 7 nucleotides agree with TRBD1. The CDR3 extends over 15 amino acids. Germline CDR1 and CDR2: MGHDK and SYGVNS. V trimming: 2 bases; J trimming: 2 bases; junction bases outside the gene matches: 3. CDR3 DNA: TGTGCCAGCAGTGAAGAAGGACAGGCCTACAATGAGCAGTTCTTC. It yields the protein CASSEEGQAYNEQFF.

This chain uses TRBV19 with TRBJ1-1; 7 bases agree with TRBD1. Germline trimming cut 6 bases from V and 4 bases from J; bases unmatched to any gene: 8. The CDR3 sequence is 14 residues long. From germline, CDR1 is LNHDA and CDR2 SQIVND (reference sequence). CDR3 sequence: CASSQRQGSTEAFF. CDR3 DNA: TGTGCCAGTAGCCAACGACAGGGTTCCACTGAAGCTTTCTTT.

This clonotype has only a few counts. This chain joins TRBV4-3 and TRBJ1-2, with 7 bases that match TRBD1. J lost 2 bases, V lost 4 bases, and 10 bases had no gene match. Germline values: CDR1 LGHNA, CDR2 YSLEER. This CDR3 has 16 amino acids. In nucleotides, the CDR3 is TGCGCCAGCAGCCCAGCGAGACAGGGTATCAACTATGGCTACACCTTC. Translation: CASSPARQGINYGYTF.

CDR3 bases: TGTGCCAGCGGGACGTCTAGCTCTGAAGCTTTCTTT. This encodes CASGTSSSEAFF. The chain employs TRBV9 and TRBJ1-1, with a weak D call TRBD1 (5 bases). Trimming shortened V by 7 bases and J by 6 bases, and 13 bases separated the two germline ends. Per the germline V gene, CDR1 is SGDLS and CDR2 is YYNGEE. This CDR3 comprises 12 residues. Supplemented by reference TRBV9 and TRBJ1-1, the full variable domain reads DSGVTQTPKHLITATGQRVTLRCSPRSGDLSVYWYQQSLDQGLQFLIQYYNGEERAKGNILERFSAQQFPDLHSELNLSSLELGDSALYFCASGTSSSEAFFGQGTRLTVV.

The J gene is TRBJ1-5, the V gene TRBV5-1; D is unresolved. V gave up 0 bases and J gave up 7 bases, with 11 bases separating them. The CDR3 runs to 14 residues. The germline V gene encodes CDR1 SGHRS and CDR2 YFSETQ. The chain's CDR3 is CASSLGGGGQPQHF. The CDR3 coding sequence is TGCGCCAGCAGCTTGGGCGGAGGTGGCCAGCCCCAGCATTTT.

The sample holds a few counts of this clonotype. This chain joins TRBV6-5 and TRBJ2-3; no clear D. Trimming cost V 4 bases and J 4 bases, with 6 bases left between them. CDR1 is MNHEY, CDR2 SVGAGI, per germline. This CDR3 contains 12 residues. The CDR3 coding sequence is TGTGCCAGCAGTTCGACGTCAGATACGCAGTATTTT. Protein sequence: CASSSTSDTQYF.

The chain recombines TRBV20-1 with TRBJ2-7, with a tentative D call TRBD1 (5 bases). The CDR3 runs 15 residues. V lost 0 bases and J 7 bases, leaving 19 bases between the germline ends. Germline V gene sequence: CDR1 DFQATT, CDR2 SNEGSKA (reference sequence). In DNA, the CDR3 is TGCAGTGCTAGAGATAACAGGCGAGGTGAAGGAGAGCAGTACTTC. Protein sequence: CSARDNRRGEGEQYF.